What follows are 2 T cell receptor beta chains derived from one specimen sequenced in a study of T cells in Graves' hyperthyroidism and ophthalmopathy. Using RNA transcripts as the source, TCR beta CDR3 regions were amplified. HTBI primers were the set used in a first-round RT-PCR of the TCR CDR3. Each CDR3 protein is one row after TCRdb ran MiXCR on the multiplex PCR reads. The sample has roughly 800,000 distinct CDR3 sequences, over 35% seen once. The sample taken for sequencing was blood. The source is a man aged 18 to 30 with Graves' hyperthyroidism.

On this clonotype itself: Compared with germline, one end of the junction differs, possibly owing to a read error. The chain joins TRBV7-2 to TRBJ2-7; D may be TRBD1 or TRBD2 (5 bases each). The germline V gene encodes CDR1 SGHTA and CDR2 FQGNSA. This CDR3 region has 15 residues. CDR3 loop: CASSQDWGRTYEQYF. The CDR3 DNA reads TGCGCCAGCAGCCAAGATTGGGGGAGAACCTACGAGCAGTACTTC.

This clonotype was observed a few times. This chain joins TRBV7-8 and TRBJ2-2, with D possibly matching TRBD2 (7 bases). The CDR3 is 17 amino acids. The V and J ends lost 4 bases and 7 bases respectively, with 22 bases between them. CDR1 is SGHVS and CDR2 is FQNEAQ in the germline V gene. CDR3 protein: CASSSPRGGMVGGELFF. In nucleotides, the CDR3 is TGTGCCAGCAGCTCACCGCGCGGGGGCATGGTCGGCGGGGAGCTGTTTTTT.